One and the same sample provided the 18 T cell receptor beta chains below, sequenced in a study of cytomegalovirus exposure and HLA in healthy donors (dated by TCRdb to about 2017). The library was made by the immunoSEQ multiplex PCR assay. TCRdb carries this immuneACCESS record with in-frame sequences only. Its versions omit some clonotypes, under half of them owing to an unresolved V gene in the studies checked, with the rest unexplained. The sample data list about 140,000 clones, and around four fifths of these were observed just once. Approximately 1.5% of the sample is held by the ten biggest clonotypes. The sequencing input was PBMCs. The receptors derive from a woman aged 25 to 39 in good health and CMV-seronegative.

The chain combines TRBV6-6 with TRBJ1-2; TRBD1 matches at 9 bases. Germline V lookup: CDR1 MNHNY, CDR2 SVGAGI (reference sequence). CDR3 length: 15 amino acids. V lost 8 bases to trimming and J lost 4 bases; unmatched junction nucleotides: 11. The CDR3 here is CASSRSGTGIYGYTF. The DNA of the CDR3 is TGTGCCAGCTCTAGATCCGGGACAGGGATCTATGGCTACACCTTC.

The V gene is TRBV7-9, the J gene TRBJ1-2; D gene unclear. The germline V gene has CDR1 SEHNR and CDR2 FQNEAQ (reference sequence). The V and J ends lost 2 bases and 5 bases respectively, with 9 bases between them. The length of the CDR3 is 13 residues. This chain's CDR3 is CASSLLEAYGYTF. DNA for the CDR3: TGTGCCAGCAGCTTACTCGAGGCGTATGGCTACACCTTC.

The chain has TRBV4-2 and TRBJ1-5, with 8 nucleotides matching TRBD1. The CDR3 sequence is 15 residues long. Germline CDR1 is LGHNA and CDR2 is YNFKEQ. J gave up 6 bases and V 0 bases, and 4 bases lay outside the gene matches. As DNA, the CDR3 is TGTGCCAGCAGCCAAGAATGGGACAGGAGTCAGCCCCAGCATTTT. It encodes CASSQEWDRSQPQHF.

This chain uses TRBV10-2 with TRBJ1-6; 11 bases fit TRBD1. The CDR3 consists of 16 residues. J was trimmed by 11 bases and V by 0 bases; bases with no gene match: 6. Germline-derived CDR1 and CDR2 are WSHSY and SAAADI. The CDR3 DNA reads as TGCGCCAGCAGTGAGTCGTGGACAGGGGGCGCGGCACCCCTCCACTTT. Translation: CASSESWTGGAAPLHF.

The chain couples TRBV27 to TRBJ1-2, with a possible D match to TRBD1 (6 bases). This CDR3 contains 16 residues. The germline V gene has CDR1 MNHEY and CDR2 SMNVEV (reference sequence). With 3 bases removed from V and 2 bases from J, the gap between germline ends came to 16 bases. The CDR3 coding sequence is TGTGCCAGCAGTTTGGTAGGACAGAAGAGAAACTATGGCTACACCTTC. Translation: CASSLVGQKRNYGYTF.

The chain recombines TRBV7-9 with TRBJ2-5; 9 bases map to TRBD1. Germline CDR1 SEHNR, CDR2 FQNEAQ (reference sequence). The length of the CDR3 is 14 residues. Trimming took 6 bases from V and 3 from J; bases not matched to a gene: 5. The CDR3 reads CASSRDREKETQYF. CDR3 nucleotides: TGTGCCAGCAGTCGGGACAGGGAGAAAGAGACCCAGTACTTC.

The chain has TRBV18 and TRBJ1-2, with 10 bases fitting TRBD1. The J segment lost 7 bases and the V segment lost 3 bases, leaving 5 bases of the junction unmatched. CDR1 is KGHSH, CDR2 LQKENI, per germline. The CDR3 is 14 amino acids. CDR3 in DNA: TGTGCCAGCTCACCGGGACAGGGGATTGGTGGCTACACCTTC. It translates to CASSPGQGIGGYTF.

The chain joins TRBV5-1 to TRBJ2-7; 9 nucleotides agree with TRBD1. The germline V gene has CDR1 SGHRS and CDR2 YFSETQ. Trimming cost V 3 bases and J 7 bases; bases outside gene matches: 11. The CDR3 runs to 15 residues. The CDR3 sequence is CASSSWTGEVSEQYF. CDR3 nucleotides: TGCGCCAGCAGCTCATGGACAGGGGAAGTCTCGGAGCAGTACTTC.

This clone occurred a few times. The chain combines TRBV9 with TRBJ2-7; 8 bases line up with TRBD1. The CDR3 covers 13 residues. Trimming took 4 bases from V and 3 from J; bases not matched to a gene: 3. CDR1 and CDR2 (germline): SGDLS, YYNGEE. The DNA of the CDR3 is TGTGCCAGCAGCACCGGACAGGGCTACGAGCAGTACTTC. Translation gives CASSTGQGYEQYF.

The chain uses TRBV27 and TRBJ2-7; 10 positions match TRBD1. CDR1 MNHEY and CDR2 SMNVEV come from the germline V gene (reference sequence). CDR3 length: 17 residues. V was pared by 1 base and J by 4 bases, with 10 bases of the junction left unmatched. The CDR3 region has the DNA TGTGCCAGCAGTTTATTCAACCGGGACAGGGGACCTTACGAGCAGTACTTC. It encodes CASSLFNRDRGPYEQYF.

V and J are TRBV30 and TRBJ2-1, with D uncertain. Germline values: CDR1 GTSNPN, CDR2 SVGIG (reference sequence). The CDR3 is 13 residues long. The germline V and J ends were trimmed by 2 bases and 2 bases, with 7 bases remaining between them. The CDR3, as DNA: TGTGCCTGGAGTCCCGGTACCTACAATGAGCAGTTCTTC. As protein: CAWSPGTYNEQFF. The full variable domain, completed using reference TRBV30 and TRBJ2-1, is SQTIHQWPATLVQPVGSPLSLECTVEGTSNPNLYWYRQAAGRGLQLLFYSVGIGQISSEVPQNLSASRPQDRQFILSSKKLLLSDSGFYLCAWSPGTYNEQFFGPGTRLTVL.

The genes are TRBV11-2 and TRBJ2-3, with a tentative D call TRBD1 (6 bases). V was shortened by 5 bases and J by 1 base, with 16 bases between the two germline ends. Germline V gene data show CDR1 as SGHAT and CDR2 as FQNNGV. The CDR3 is 16 amino acids. CDR3 sequence reads: CASSPEWGLGTDTQYF. Here the CDR3 DNA reads TGTGCCAGCAGCCCAGAGTGGGGGCTCGGCACAGATACGCAGTATTTT. Full variable domain (outside the CDR3, taken from reference TRBV11-2 and TRBJ2-3): EAGVAQSPRYKIIEKRQSVAFWCNPISGHATLYWYQQILGQGPKLLIQFQNNGVVDDSQLPKDRFSAERLKGVDSTLKIQPAKLEDSAVYLCASSPEWGLGTDTQYFGPGTRLTVL.

The V gene is TRBV30, the J gene TRBJ1-2, with 7 bases that match TRBD1. The CDR3 totals 13 residues. The junction had 14 bases not matched to a gene; V was cut back by 8 bases and J by 8 bases. Germline CDR1 reads GTSNPN; CDR2 reads SVGIG (reference sequence). In nucleotides, the CDR3 is TGTGCCGCCGCCCGGGACAGACCTTTGGGCTACACCTTC. Its translation is CAAARDRPLGYTF.

The chain joins TRBV7-9 to TRBJ2-7, with 7 bases fitting TRBD1. V lost 5 bases, J lost 6 bases, and 16 bases stayed unmatched. CDR1 is SEHNR and CDR2 is FQNEAQ in the germline V gene (reference sequence). The CDR3 spans 16 residues. The CDR3 sequence is CASSHIKGASPLEQYF. CDR3 nucleotides: TGTGCCAGCAGCCATATCAAGGGGGCGTCTCCACTCGAGCAGTACTTC.

This chain links TRBV6-1 with TRBJ2-7, with TRBD2 identical over 11 bases. Germline CDR1 reads MNHNS; CDR2 reads SASEGT. This CDR3 has 16 amino acids. V lost 4 bases to trimming and J lost 2 bases; unmatched junction nucleotides: 7. In DNA form, the CDR3 reads TGTGCCAGCAGTGCTACCGGGACTAGCGGAACCTACGAGCAGTACTTC. Its translation is CASSATGTSGTYEQYF.

The CDR3 here is CASSGQNPGTGGYEQYF. The CDR3 coding sequence is TGTGCCAGCAGCGGTCAGAACCCCGGGACAGGGGGCTACGAGCAGTACTTC. This chain links TRBV5-5 with TRBJ2-7; 11 bases are shared with TRBD1. V shed 4 bases, J shed 3 bases, and the junction held 12 bases outside the gene matches. This CDR3 is built from 17 residues. The germline CDR1 and CDR2 sequences are SGHKS and YYEKEE (reference sequence). Full variable domain (rest looked up from reference TRBV5-5 and TRBJ2-7): DAGVTQSPTHLIKTRGQQVTLRCSPISGHKSVSWYQQVLGQGPQFIFQYYEKEERGRGNFPDRFSARQFPNYSSELNVNALLLGDSALYLCASSGQNPGTGGYEQYFGPGTRLTVT.

This chain joins TRBV7-3 and TRBJ2-1; TRBD2 matches at 11 bases. The V gene end was trimmed by 6 bases and the J gene end by 10 bases; junction bases not matched to a gene: 8. Germline CDR1 reads SGHTA; CDR2 reads FQGTGA. The CDR3 is 14 residues long. The CDR3 is CASSPAGTSGEQFF. The CDR3 nucleotides are TGTGCCAGCAGTCCAGCCGGGACTAGCGGCGAGCAGTTCTTC. The full variable domain, its missing parts supplied by reference TRBV7-3 and TRBJ2-1, is GAGVSQTPSNKVTEKGKYVELRCDPISGHTALYWYRQSLGQGPEFLIYFQGTGAADDSGLPNDRFFAVRPEGSVSTLKIQRTERGDSAVYLCASSPAGTSGEQFFGPGTRLTVL.

V and J are TRBV19 and TRBJ2-5; a weak D match, TRBD1 (6 bases). The CDR3 spans 14 residues. The germline V and J ends were trimmed by 5 bases and 5 bases, with 15 bases remaining between them. Germline V gives CDR1 LNHDA, CDR2 SQIVND (reference sequence). The CDR3 spells CASSPGRGLETQYF. The DNA for the CDR3 is TGTGCCAGTAGTCCGGGCAGGGGCTTGGAGACCCAGTACTTC.